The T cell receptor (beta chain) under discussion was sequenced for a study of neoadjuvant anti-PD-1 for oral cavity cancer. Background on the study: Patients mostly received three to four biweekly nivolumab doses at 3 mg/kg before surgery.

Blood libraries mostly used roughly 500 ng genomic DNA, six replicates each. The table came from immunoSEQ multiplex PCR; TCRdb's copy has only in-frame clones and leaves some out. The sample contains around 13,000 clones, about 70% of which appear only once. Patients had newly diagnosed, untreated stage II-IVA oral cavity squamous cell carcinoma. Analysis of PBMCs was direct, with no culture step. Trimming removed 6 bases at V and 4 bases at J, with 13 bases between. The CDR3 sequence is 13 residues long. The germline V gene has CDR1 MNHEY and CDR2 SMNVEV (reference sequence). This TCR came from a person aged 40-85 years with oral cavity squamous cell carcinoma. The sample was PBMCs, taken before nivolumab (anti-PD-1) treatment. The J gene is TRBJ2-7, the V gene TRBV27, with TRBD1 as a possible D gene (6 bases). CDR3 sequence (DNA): TGTGCCAGCAGGCCAAACCAGGGGTACGAGCAGTACTTC. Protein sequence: CASRPNQGYEQYF.